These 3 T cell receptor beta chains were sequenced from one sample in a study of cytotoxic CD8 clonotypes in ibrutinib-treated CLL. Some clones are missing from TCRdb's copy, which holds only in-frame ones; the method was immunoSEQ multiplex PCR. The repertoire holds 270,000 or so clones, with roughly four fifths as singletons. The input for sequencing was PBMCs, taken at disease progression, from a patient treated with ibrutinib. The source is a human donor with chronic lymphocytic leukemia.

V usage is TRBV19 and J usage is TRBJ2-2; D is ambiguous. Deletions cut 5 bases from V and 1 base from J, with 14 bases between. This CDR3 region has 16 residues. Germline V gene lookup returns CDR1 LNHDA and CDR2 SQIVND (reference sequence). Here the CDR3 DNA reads TGTGCCAGTAGTCCGCGGCAGCCTAAGAACACCGGGGAGCTGTTTTTT. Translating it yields CASSPRQPKNTGELFF.

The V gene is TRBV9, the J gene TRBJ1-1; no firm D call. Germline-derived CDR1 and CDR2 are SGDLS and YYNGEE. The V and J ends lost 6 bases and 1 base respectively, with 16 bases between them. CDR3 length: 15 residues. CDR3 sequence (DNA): TGTGCCAGCAACCCATGGACCGGGAGGAACACTGAAGCTTTCTTT. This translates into CASNPWTGRNTEAFF.

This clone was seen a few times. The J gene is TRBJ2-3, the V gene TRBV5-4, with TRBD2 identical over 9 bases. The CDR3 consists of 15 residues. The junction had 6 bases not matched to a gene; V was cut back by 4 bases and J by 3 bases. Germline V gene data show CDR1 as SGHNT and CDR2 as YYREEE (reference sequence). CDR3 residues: CASSEVSGGTDTQYF. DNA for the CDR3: TGTGCCAGCAGCGAAGTTAGCGGGGGAACAGATACGCAGTATTTT.